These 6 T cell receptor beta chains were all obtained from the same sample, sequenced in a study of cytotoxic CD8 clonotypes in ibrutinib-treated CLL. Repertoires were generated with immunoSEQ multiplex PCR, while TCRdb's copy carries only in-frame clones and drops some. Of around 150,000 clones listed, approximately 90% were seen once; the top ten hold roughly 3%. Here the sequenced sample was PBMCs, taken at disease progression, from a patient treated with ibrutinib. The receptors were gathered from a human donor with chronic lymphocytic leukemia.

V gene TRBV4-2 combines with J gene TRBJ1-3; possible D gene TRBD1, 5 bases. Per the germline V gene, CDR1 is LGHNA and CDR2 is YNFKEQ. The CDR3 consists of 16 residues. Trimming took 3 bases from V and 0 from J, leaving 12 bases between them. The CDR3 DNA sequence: TGTGCCAGCAGCCAGCGGGGCTACAGCTCTGGAAACACCATATATTTT. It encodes CASSQRGYSSGNTIYF.

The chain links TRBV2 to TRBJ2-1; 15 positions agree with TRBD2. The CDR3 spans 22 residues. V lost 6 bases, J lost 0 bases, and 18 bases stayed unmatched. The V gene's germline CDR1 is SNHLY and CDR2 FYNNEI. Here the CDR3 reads CASSHPGLGTSGRTSSYNEQFF. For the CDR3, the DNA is TGTGCCAGCAGCCACCCTGGGCTCGGGACTAGCGGGAGGACGAGCTCCTACAATGAGCAGTTCTTC.

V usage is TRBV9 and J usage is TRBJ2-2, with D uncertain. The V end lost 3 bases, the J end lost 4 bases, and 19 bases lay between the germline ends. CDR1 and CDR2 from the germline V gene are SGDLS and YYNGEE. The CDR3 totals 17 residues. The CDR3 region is CASSDYTVGRSTGELFF. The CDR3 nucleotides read TGTGCCAGCAGCGACTACACAGTGGGCCGTAGCACCGGGGAGCTGTTTTTT.

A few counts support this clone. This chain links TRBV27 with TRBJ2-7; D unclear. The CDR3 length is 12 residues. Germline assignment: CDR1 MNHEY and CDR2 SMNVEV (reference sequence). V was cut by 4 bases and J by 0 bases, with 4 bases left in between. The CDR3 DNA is TGTGCCAGCAGTTCCAACTCCTACGAGCAGTACTTC. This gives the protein CASSSNSYEQYF.

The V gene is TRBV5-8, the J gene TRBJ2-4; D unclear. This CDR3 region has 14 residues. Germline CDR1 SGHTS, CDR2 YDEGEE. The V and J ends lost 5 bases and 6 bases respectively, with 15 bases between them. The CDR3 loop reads CASRSDRQLNIQYF. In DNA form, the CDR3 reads TGTGCCAGCAGATCGGACCGCCAACTAAACATTCAGTACTTC.

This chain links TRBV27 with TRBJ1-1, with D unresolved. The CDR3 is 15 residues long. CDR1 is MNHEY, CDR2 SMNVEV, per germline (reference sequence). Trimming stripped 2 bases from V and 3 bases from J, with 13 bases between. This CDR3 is CASSLRSRPDTEAFF. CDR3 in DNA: TGTGCCAGCAGTTTAAGGTCGAGACCTGACACTGAAGCTTTCTTT.